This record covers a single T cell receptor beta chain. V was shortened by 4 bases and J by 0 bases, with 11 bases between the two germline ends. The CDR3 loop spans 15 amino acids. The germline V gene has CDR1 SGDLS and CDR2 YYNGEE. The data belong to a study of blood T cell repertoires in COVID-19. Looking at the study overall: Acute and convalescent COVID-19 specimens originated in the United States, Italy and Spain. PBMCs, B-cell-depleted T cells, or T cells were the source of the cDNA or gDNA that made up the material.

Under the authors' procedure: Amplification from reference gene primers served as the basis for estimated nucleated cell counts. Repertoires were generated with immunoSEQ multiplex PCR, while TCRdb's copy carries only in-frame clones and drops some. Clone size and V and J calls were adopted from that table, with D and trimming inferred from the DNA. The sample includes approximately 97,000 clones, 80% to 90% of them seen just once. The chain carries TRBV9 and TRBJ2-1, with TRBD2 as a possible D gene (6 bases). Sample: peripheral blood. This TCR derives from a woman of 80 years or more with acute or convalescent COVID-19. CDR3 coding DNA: TGTGCCAGCAGCTCCGACGGGAGCTCCTACAATGAGCAGTTCTTC. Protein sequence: CASSSDGSSYNEQFF. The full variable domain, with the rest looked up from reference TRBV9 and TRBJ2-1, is DSGVTQTPKHLITATGQRVTLRCSPRSGDLSVYWYQQSLDQGLQFLIQYYNGEERAKGNILERFSAQQFPDLHSELNLSSLELGDSALYFCASSSDGSSYNEQFFGPGTRLTVL.